The entry below gives a single T cell receptor (beta chain) sequence along with its context. Its recognized antigen is unknown. Per-base quality was not reported, and no clone a single base away is much larger than it. Library construction relied on RT-PCR. The instrument given in TCRdb is Illumina HiSeq 2500. Using fastp trimming at Q25 and MiXCR clonotype assembly, TCRdb reanalyzed the public sequencing data and kept in-frame beta chains. Each CDR3 protein appears once, grouped with its most common genes and DNA. The sample table records more than 450,000 distinct CDR3 sequences; around 11% of these occur just once. The ten largest account for approximately 9.9% of the sample. The entry originates in a study of response to subunit inactivated influenza vaccine (dated by TCRdb to the late 2010s). As for the study more broadly: Deep quantitative T cell receptor repertoire profiling was used in the study to track responses to a trivalent subunit inactivated influenza vaccine.

What the research found in general, with its limitations: It was suggested by the authors that each seasonal influenza vaccination may recruit only a limited number of new T cells.

The CDR3 spans 15 residues, from the cysteine through the phenylalanine. The retained sequence is limited to the CDR3, 45 bases, with the frame set at the first base. CDR1 and CDR2 were assigned from the germline V gene as SGHTA and FQGNSA. The junction shows trimming of 5 bases on V and 6 bases on J, and the gene matches do not reach 12 bases of it. Another study also made use of these data, one on T cells expressing NK-cell markers. Per the second study: TCR beta cDNA libraries were made by 5'RACE template switching that added a universal primer site and unique molecular identifiers. TCR beta-chain repertoires were profiled in sorted CD3+CD56+NKG2C+, CD3+CD56+NKG2C- and CD3+CD56-NKG2C+ T-cell subsets from fewer than 10 donors. Seven of the eight sequenced donors were HCMV-seropositive and one was HCMV-seronegative. To restrict sorting to alphabetaTCR-expressing T cells, an anti-gammadeltaTCR antibody was added in several experiments. For about 6 donors, the dominant CD3+CD56+NKG2C+ clonotypes were among the top 10 CD8+ clonotypes and accounted for about 1.0-7.5% of CD8+ T cells. Those dominant clonotypes were again the most abundant among CD3+CD56-NKG2C+ cells in a handful of donors, at roughly 25-60.1%. Whether the expanded NKG2C-expressing T cell clones were specific for HCMV antigens was left unclear. All eight donors whose samples were sequenced were randomly selected healthy volunteers, three of them men and five women. HCMV-specific IgG was detected in serum with a commercial ELISA kit to determine HCMV serostatus. Peripheral blood mononuclear cells were isolated from blood by Ficoll density gradient centrifugation. For several donors, bulk peripheral blood T-cell repertoires were additionally sequenced from unsorted PBMC. Priming for cDNA synthesis came from the TCR beta constant segment, and two successive PCR amplification steps followed. Illumina HiSeq 2000/2500, MiSeq or NextSeq was used to sequence libraries as 2 x 150 bp reads. MIGEC was used to demultiplex reads and group reads by UMI, and MiTCR was used to assemble and quantify clonotypes. Only TCR cDNA sequences supported by at least two reads were kept to exclude erroneous sequences. The tcR package was used for downstream repertoire analysis, and clonotypes were matched across fractions by CDR3 nucleotide sequence plus V segment. VDJmatch was used to annotate antigen specificity against VDJdb, with one amino acid substitution allowed in CDR3.

The source was PBMCs from blood, collected on the day of vaccination. The sequence came from a man aged 50 or older who received an inactivated influenza vaccine. Donor details come from another sample of the same person, matched by shared clones. This sequence uses TRBV7-2 and TRBJ2-7, with 8 bases aligning to TRBD1. The nucleotide sequence reads TGTGCCAGCAGCGCTGGGACAGGCTGGTCGATCGAGCAGTACTTC. This translates into CASSAGTGWSIEQYF.